These 29 T cell receptor beta chains originate from one sample sequenced in a study of shared clonotypes between healthy human individuals (TCRdb year 2020). CD8 naive samples consisted of CD45RO-negative cells that were positively selected for CCR7, yielding a CD45RA+CCR7+ population without TemRA cells. Library generation was performed with the immunoSEQ multiplex PCR assay. In TCRdb, the immuneACCESS table is reduced to in-frame sequences with V and J assigned. These tables do not hold every clone; where another copy was compared, an unresolved V gene accounts for under half, and the others remain unexplained. The sample data list about 580,000 clones, and roughly 98% of these were observed just once. The top ten hold more than 0.3% of the sample. Sequenced: naive CD8+ T cells sorted from blood. What this sample's cell subset or site label stands for: CD45RA+CCR7+. All receptors come from a man aged 25-45 years in good health.

This sequence joins TRBV4-1 and TRBJ2-7; D unresolved. V was clipped by 1 base and J by 4 bases, with 11 bases between them. The germline gives CDR1 MGHRA, CDR2 YSYEKL. CDR3 length equals 14 residues. CDR3 DNA sequence: TGCGCCAGCAGCCAAGGCCTACAAGCTTACGAGCAGTACTTC. It yields the protein CASSQGLQAYEQYF.

The chain combines TRBV9 with TRBJ1-2; weak D call: TRBD1 (5 bases). V dropped 3 bases and J dropped 3 bases, with 18 bases sitting between them. Per the germline V gene, CDR1 is SGDLS and CDR2 is YYNGEE. The CDR3 consists of 16 residues. The CDR3 sequence is CASSGAGIRGHYGYTF. CDR3 DNA: TGTGCCAGCAGCGGAGCGGGTATCCGGGGCCACTATGGCTACACCTTC. Full variable domain (outside the CDR3, taken from reference TRBV9 and TRBJ1-2): DSGVTQTPKHLITATGQRVTLRCSPRSGDLSVYWYQQSLDQGLQFLIQYYNGEERAKGNILERFSAQQFPDLHSELNLSSLELGDSALYFCASSGAGIRGHYGYTFGSGTRLTVV.

V gene TRBV11-2 combines with J gene TRBJ1-1; the D is unclear. The germline V gene encodes CDR1 SGHAT and CDR2 FQNNGV. There are 13 residues in the CDR3. Trimming cost V 0 bases and J 4 bases, with 6 bases left between them. The CDR3 DNA follows: TGTGCCAGCAGCTTAGATTGGGCCACTGAAGCTTTCTTT. It translates to CASSLDWATEAFF.

This chain uses TRBV5-1 with TRBJ2-1, with 10 bases lining up with TRBD1. The length of the CDR3 is 15 residues. Germline CDR1 SGHRS, CDR2 YFSETQ. J was trimmed by 5 bases and V by 0 bases; bases with no gene match: 2. CDR3 residues: CASSLGQGADNEQFF. In DNA, the CDR3 is TGCGCCAGCAGCTTGGGACAGGGGGCCGACAATGAGCAGTTCTTC. The complete variable domain, with remaining parts taken from reference TRBV5-1 and TRBJ2-1, reads KAGVTQTPRYLIKTRGQQVTLSCSPISGHRSVSWYQQTPGQGLQFLFEYFSETQRNKGNFPGRFSGRQFSNSRSEMNVSTLELGDSALYLCASSLGQGADNEQFFGPGTRLTVL.

The chain couples TRBV11-2 to TRBJ2-7, with 10 bases lining up with TRBD2. Germline V gene sequence: CDR1 SGHAT, CDR2 FQNNGV. The length of the CDR3 is 16 residues. Trimming cost V 5 bases and J 0 bases; bases outside gene matches: 7. The CDR3 here is CASSRLAGEYSYEQYF. For the CDR3, the DNA is TGTGCCAGCAGCCGTCTAGCGGGAGAGTACTCCTACGAGCAGTACTTC.

This rearrangement joins TRBV29-1 to TRBJ2-3; 10 nucleotides match TRBD2. This CDR3 is 14 amino acids long. Losses at the gene ends were 8 bases for V and 4 bases for J; bases not matched to a gene: 9. Germline V lookup: CDR1 SQVTM, CDR2 ANQGSEA. DNA of the CDR3: TGCAGCCTCGAAGGACTAGCGGCGTCAGATACGCAGTATTTT. This codes for CSLEGLAASDTQYF.

CDR3 amino acids: CASSLSRGRYTGELFF. The CDR3 nucleotides read TGTGCCAGCAGCTTATCCCGGGGGCGGTACACCGGGGAGCTGTTTTTT. The J gene is TRBJ2-2, the V gene TRBV7-6, with D perhaps matching TRBD1 or TRBD2 (6 bases each). The CDR3 runs 16 residues. The V gene lost 2 bases and the J gene lost 3 bases, with 13 bases spanning the gap. Per germline, CDR1 SGHVS and CDR2 FNYEAQ.

A note on this clone: Other DNA sequences within the sample encode an identical CDR3. The chain recombines TRBV6-5 with TRBJ2-5; D is unclear. Trimming took 5 bases from V and 0 from J, leaving 1 base between them. The length of the CDR3 is 11 residues. The germline V gene has CDR1 MNHEY and CDR2 SVGAGI. The CDR3 bases are TGTGCCAGCAGTGACCAAGAGACCCAGTACTTC. This sequence encodes CASSDQETQYF.

V is TRBV28 and J is TRBJ2-7; TRBD1 might be the D (5 bases). CDR1 MDHEN and CDR2 SYDVKM come from the germline V gene. The CDR3 totals 17 residues. Trimming took off 5 bases at V and 2 bases at J, with 22 bases between the two ends. This CDR3 reads CASSLGQRLLETYEQYF. The CDR3 DNA reads as TGTGCCAGCAGTCTCGGACAAAGGCTGCTTGAGACCTACGAGCAGTACTTC.

The rearrangement joins TRBV11-2 to TRBJ2-7; D is tentatively TRBD1 or TRBD2 (5 bases each). This CDR3 has 14 amino acids. The germline gives CDR1 SGHAT, CDR2 FQNNGV. The V gene lost 2 bases and the J gene lost 0 bases, with 8 bases spanning the gap. In DNA form, the CDR3 reads TGTGCCAGCAGCTTACAGGGACCCTCCTACGAGCAGTACTTC. Translation: CASSLQGPSYEQYF.

V is TRBV7-8 and J is TRBJ2-7, with 9 positions matching TRBD2. V was pared by 0 bases and J by 3 bases, with 3 bases of the junction left unmatched. Germline assignment: CDR1 SGHVS and CDR2 FQNEAQ. The CDR3 spans 15 residues. The CDR3 DNA reads TGTGCCAGCAGCTTAGCGTTAGCGGGAGACTACGAGCAGTACTTC. Translating it yields CASSLALAGDYEQYF.

The chain joins TRBV11-2 to TRBJ2-7; D possibly corresponds to TRBD2 (5 bases). V was trimmed by 5 bases and J by 4 bases, leaving 12 bases between them. CDR1 and CDR2 (germline): SGHAT, FQNNGV. This CDR3 contains 13 residues. The CDR3 DNA reads TGTGCCAGCAGCCCAAGGTCGGGGTACGAGCAGTACTTC. It specifies CASSPRSGYEQYF.

The chain recombines TRBV15 with TRBJ2-4; D is possibly TRBD1 (6 bases). CDR3 length: 16 amino acids. V was clipped by 5 bases and J by 1 base, with 15 bases between them. CDR1 and CDR2 (germline): LNHNV, YYDKDF (reference sequence). This chain's CDR3 is CATSAQEGGAKNIQYF. The CDR3 coding sequence is TGTGCCACCAGCGCCCAAGAAGGGGGTGCCAAAAACATTCAGTACTTC.

The rearrangement joins TRBV4-1 to TRBJ2-7, with D hard to call. V dropped 1 base and J dropped 3 bases, with 10 bases sitting between them. Germline values: CDR1 MGHRA, CDR2 YSYEKL. The CDR3 covers 14 residues. This CDR3 reads CASSQVAGNYEQYF. CDR3 bases: TGCGCCAGCAGCCAAGTTGCCGGCAACTACGAGCAGTACTTC.

The genes are TRBV7-9 and TRBJ1-5, with unresolved D. Per germline, CDR1 SEHNR and CDR2 FQNEAQ (reference sequence). The V and J ends lost 4 bases and 2 bases respectively, with 12 bases between them. The CDR3 is 15 residues long. CDR3 region: CASSSSTPGNQPQHF. The CDR3 DNA follows: TGTGCCAGCAGCTCGAGCACCCCAGGCAATCAGCCCCAGCATTTT.

The chain has TRBV29-1 and TRBJ2-5; D is tentatively TRBD1 or TRBD2 (5 bases each). Germline lookup yields CDR1 SQVTM and CDR2 ANQGSEA. V shed 3 bases and J shed 5 bases, with 19 bases lying between them. The CDR3 spans 15 residues. The CDR3 here is CSVDYGAKSRETQYF. CDR3 nucleotides: TGCAGCGTTGACTACGGGGCCAAGAGTCGGGAGACCCAGTACTTC.

The rearrangement joins TRBV27 to TRBJ2-1; no reliable D call. Germline V gives CDR1 MNHEY, CDR2 SMNVEV (reference sequence). The CDR3 length is 11 residues. Trimming pared 6 bases from V and 8 bases from J, leaving 8 bases between. The chain's CDR3 is CASRTGHEQFF. The CDR3 nucleotides read TGTGCCAGCAGGACCGGACATGAGCAGTTCTTC.

DNA for the CDR3: TGTGCCAGCAGGGAGGGACTAGCGGGAGATGAGCAGTTCTTC. It is translated as CASREGLAGDEQFF. The V and J genes are TRBV2 and TRBJ2-1; 14 bases agree with TRBD2. The length of the CDR3 is 14 residues. V lost 6 bases to trimming and J lost 8 bases; unmatched junction nucleotides: 3. Germline CDR1 SNHLY, CDR2 FYNNEI.

Concerning this clone: The junction departs from the called germline gene at one end, perhaps through a read error. V usage is TRBV7-9 and J usage is TRBJ2-1; D possibly uses TRBD1 or TRBD2 (5 bases each). Germline CDR1 SEHNR, CDR2 FQNEAQ (reference sequence). This CDR3 is built from 14 residues. In DNA, the CDR3 is TGTGCCAGCAGCCTAGCCGACAGTCACAATGAGCAGTTCTTC. Translated, it gives CASSLADSHNEQFF.

This clone was seen a single time. The CDR3 bases are TGTGCCAGCAGTTTAAGACGGTCGGCGGGAGGGGAGGAGACCCAGTACTTC. Translated: CASSLRRSAGGEETQYF. The rearrangement joins TRBV28 to TRBJ2-5, with TRBD2 matching 9 bases. The CDR3 loop spans 17 amino acids. J was trimmed by 5 bases and V by 2 bases; bases with no gene match: 12. Germline CDR1 reads MDHEN; CDR2 reads SYDVKM.

Details on this clone: At one of its ends the junction is not consistent with the germline gene, which may arise from a read error. The gene calls are TRBV7-7 and TRBJ2-3, with D possibly matching TRBD2 (6 bases). The CDR3 runs to 15 residues. Per the germline V gene, CDR1 is SSHAT and CDR2 is FNYEAQ (reference sequence). CDR3 in amino acids: CASSTTGSSTDTQYF. The CDR3 region has the DNA TGTGCTAGCAGCACGACCGGGAGTAGCACAGATACGCAGTATTTT.

The chain carries TRBV27 and TRBJ2-1, with D unclear. V was trimmed by 3 bases and J by 10 bases, leaving 7 bases between them. CDR3 length: 11 residues. Per germline, CDR1 MNHEY and CDR2 SMNVEV (reference sequence). CDR3 protein: CASSFAKEQFF. The CDR3 region has the DNA TGTGCCAGCAGTTTTGCTAAAGAGCAGTTCTTC.

The genes are TRBV25-1 and TRBJ1-1; D gene unclear. Trimming removed 8 bases at V and 5 bases at J, with 12 bases between. Germline values: CDR1 MGHDK, CDR2 SYGVNS. The CDR3 loop spans 12 amino acids. The chain's CDR3 is CASGEGVTEAFF. The CDR3 nucleotides are TGTGCCAGCGGGGAGGGAGTGACTGAAGCTTTCTTT.

The rearrangement links TRBV29-1 to TRBJ2-3, with TRBD2 matching over 8 bases. CDR1 and CDR2 from the germline V gene are SQVTM and ANQGSEA. V lost 3 bases, J lost 4 bases, and 21 bases stayed unmatched. The CDR3 runs to 19 residues. Here the CDR3 reads CSVDPSAPNSGKQSDTQYF. DNA of the CDR3: TGCAGCGTTGACCCCTCTGCCCCGAATAGCGGGAAGCAATCAGATACGCAGTATTTT.

This clone has a count of ten or more. The J gene is TRBJ2-5, the V gene TRBV28, with a possible D match to TRBD1 (5 bases). Looked up from germline, CDR1 is MDHEN and CDR2 is SYDVKM. The CDR3 runs to 15 residues. The germline V and J ends were trimmed by 6 bases and 1 base, with 15 bases remaining between them. CDR3: CASRLTQEFQETQYF. The CDR3 coding sequence is TGTGCCAGCAGGCTAACACAGGAATTCCAAGAGACCCAGTACTTC.

This clone occurred once. The chain links TRBV4-1 to TRBJ2-5; 8 nucleotides match TRBD2. Germline V gene lookup returns CDR1 MGHRA and CDR2 YSYEKL. V shed 4 bases and J 3 bases; nucleotides not matched to a gene: 7. The CDR3 totals 15 residues. The CDR3 sequence: CASSPEDGREETQYF. The CDR3 bases are TGCGCCAGCAGCCCAGAGGACGGGAGGGAAGAGACCCAGTACTTC.

This chain connects TRBV4-1 to TRBJ2-6, with unresolved D. CDR3 length: 17 residues. V was clipped by 1 base and J by 0 bases, with 10 bases between them. CDR1 MGHRA and CDR2 YSYEKL come from the germline V gene. The CDR3 is CASSQGPETSGANVLTF. The CDR3 nucleotides read TGCGCCAGCAGCCAAGGTCCTGAAACCTCTGGGGCCAACGTCCTGACTTTC.

The chain combines TRBV5-1 with TRBJ2-3; D not certain. The V and J ends lost 3 bases and 4 bases respectively, with 18 bases between them. The CDR3 runs 16 residues. Germline CDR1 and CDR2: SGHRS and YFSETQ. The CDR3, as DNA: TGCGCCAGCAGCTCCTTACACCCGGGTCTCCCAGATACGCAGTATTTT. Translation: CASSSLHPGLPDTQYF.

The gene calls are TRBV7-2 and TRBJ1-2, with D uncertain. V lost 5 bases and J 4 bases, leaving 17 bases between the germline ends. Germline CDR1 is SGHTA and CDR2 is FQGNSA. The CDR3 covers 15 residues. CDR3 region: CASSPHQPPVYGYTF. Written as DNA, the CDR3 is TGTGCCAGCAGCCCCCATCAGCCGCCCGTCTATGGCTACACCTTC.